These T cell receptor beta chains were read from a single sample in a study of blood T cell repertoires in COVID-19. The repertoire was sequenced with immunoSEQ multiplex PCR; TCRdb's copy has only in-frame clones and lacks some. The data hold fewer than 25,000 clones, with approximately 90% observed a single time. The specimen sequenced was peripheral blood. All receptors come from a woman between 55 and 75 years old with active COVID-19. Each CDR3 is given with its conserved first and last residue. A D gene is named only where the DNA matches it firmly. Not every row has a clone size; where given, it reads once, few, many or a size class.

d_call: -
j_call: TRBJ2-2
v_call: TRBV6-6
clone_size: -
cdr3_nt: TGTGCCAGCAGTTCGACAGACGCGAACACCGGGGAGCTGTTTTTT
cdr3_aa: CASSSTDANTGELFF

d_call: TRBD2
j_call: TRBJ2-7
v_call: TRBV7-6
clone_size: -
cdr3_nt: TGTGCCAGCAGCTTCTCCCGGGGGGGCTACGAGCAGTACTTC
cdr3_aa: CASSFSRGGYEQYF

d_call: -
j_call: TRBJ2-5
v_call: TRBV2
clone_size: -
cdr3_nt: TGTGCCAGCAGGGACGTGGGGCGCAGCCTGGAGACCCAGTACTTC
cdr3_aa: CASRDVGRSLETQYF

d_call: -
j_call: TRBJ1-6
v_call: TRBV6-1
clone_size: few
cdr3_nt: TGTGCCAGCAGTGAAAGTAAGAGAGCAGGCGTGAATTCACCCCTCCACTTT
cdr3_aa: CASSESKRAGVNSPLHF

d_call: TRBD1
j_call: TRBJ1-1
v_call: TRBV7-3
clone_size: once
cdr3_nt: TGTGCCAGCAGCTCCGGGACAGGAAACACTGAAGCTTTCTTT
cdr3_aa: CASSSGTGNTEAFF

d_call: -
j_call: TRBJ1-2
v_call: TRBV2
clone_size: -
cdr3_nt: TGTGCCAGCAGTGACCTTAGGTCCCGGGAGGGCACCTTC
cdr3_aa: CASSDLRSREGTF

d_call: -
j_call: TRBJ2-3
v_call: TRBV5-1
clone_size: once
cdr3_nt: TGCGCCAGCAGCTTGGCAACCGGACAAAAGATTAGCACAGATACGCAGTATTTT
cdr3_aa: CASSLATGQKISTDTQYF

d_call: -
j_call: TRBJ1-1
v_call: TRBV25-1
clone_size: -
cdr3_nt: TGTGCCAGCAGTCGATCCGATTGGGGGCGGTCTCCTGAAGCTTTCTTT
cdr3_aa: CASSRSDWGRSPEAFF

d_call: TRBD2
j_call: TRBJ2-7
v_call: TRBV7-7
clone_size: -
cdr3_nt: TGTGCTAGCAGCCCGGGACTAAGACCCTACGAGCAGTACTTC
cdr3_aa: CASSPGLRPYEQYF

d_call: -
j_call: TRBJ2-3
v_call: TRBV23-1
clone_size: -
cdr3_nt: TGCGCCAGCAGTCAATGGAGGGATAGCACAGATACGCAGTATTTT
cdr3_aa: CASSQWRDSTDTQYF

d_call: TRBD1
j_call: TRBJ2-7
v_call: TRBV5-1
clone_size: -
cdr3_nt: TGCGCCAGCAGCTTCGGGACAGGCGGCTACGAGCAGTACTTC
cdr3_aa: CASSFGTGGYEQYF

d_call: -
j_call: TRBJ2-1
v_call: TRBV5-1
clone_size: -
cdr3_nt: TGCGCCAGCAGCTTGGTAGCCCGGGGGAAGGACAATGAGCAGTTCTTC
cdr3_aa: CASSLVARGKDNEQFF

d_call: -
j_call: TRBJ1-1
v_call: TRBV20-1
clone_size: -
cdr3_nt: TGCAGTGCTAGACAGGGGTTTGAAGCTTTCTTT
cdr3_aa: CSARQGFEAFF

d_call: TRBD1
j_call: TRBJ1-1
v_call: TRBV5-8
clone_size: -
cdr3_nt: TGTGCCAGCAGCTTGACAGGGGTGGCAGTCTTT
cdr3_aa: CASSLTGVAVF

d_call: TRBD1
j_call: TRBJ2-4
v_call: TRBV19
clone_size: -
cdr3_nt: TGTGCCAGTAGTATTGGACAGGCTTTAGCCAAAAACATTCAGTACTTC
cdr3_aa: CASSIGQALAKNIQYF

d_call: TRBD1
j_call: TRBJ2-5
v_call: TRBV5-8
clone_size: -
cdr3_nt: TGTGCCAGCAGCCCGGGACAGGGGAGAGAGACCCAGTACTTC
cdr3_aa: CASSPGQGRETQYF

d_call: TRBD1
j_call: TRBJ1-2
v_call: TRBV6-5
clone_size: -
cdr3_nt: TGTGCCAGCAGTTACTCGAGGGACAGGGGGGCTGGCTACACCTTC
cdr3_aa: CASSYSRDRGAGYTF

d_call: -
j_call: TRBJ2-1
v_call: TRBV5-1
clone_size: -
cdr3_nt: TGCGCCAGCAGCCCGGGCCCAGGGTTCAATGAGCAGTTCTTC
cdr3_aa: CASSPGPGFNEQFF

d_call: TRBD1
j_call: TRBJ1-6
v_call: TRBV4-1
clone_size: -
cdr3_nt: TGCGCCAGCAGCCAAGAACCGGACAGGGCCTATAATTCACCCCTCCACTTT
cdr3_aa: CASSQEPDRAYNSPLHF

d_call: -
j_call: TRBJ2-7
v_call: TRBV7-8
clone_size: once
cdr3_nt: TGTGCCAGCAGCTCTAGCTCCTACGAGCAGTACTTC
cdr3_aa: CASSSSSYEQYF

d_call: TRBD2
j_call: TRBJ2-1
v_call: TRBV10-1
clone_size: few
cdr3_nt: TGCGCCAGCAGTGTAGGACTAGCGGGGTCTGAGCAGTTCTTC
cdr3_aa: CASSVGLAGSEQFF

d_call: TRBD1
j_call: TRBJ2-7
v_call: TRBV6-6
clone_size: -
cdr3_nt: TGTGCCAGCAGTTACTCACCGGGACAGCACTACGAGCAGTACTTC
cdr3_aa: CASSYSPGQHYEQYF

d_call: -
j_call: TRBJ2-1
v_call: TRBV2
clone_size: -
cdr3_nt: TGTGCCAGCAGTAACGTGGCGGGCTACAATGAGCAGTTCTTC
cdr3_aa: CASSNVAGYNEQFF

d_call: -
j_call: TRBJ2-2
v_call: TRBV9
clone_size: -
cdr3_nt: TGTGCCAGCAGCGTTACTTCTAACACCGGGGAGCTGTTTTTT
cdr3_aa: CASSVTSNTGELFF

d_call: TRBD2
j_call: TRBJ2-5
v_call: TRBV11-2
clone_size: -
cdr3_nt: TGTGCCAGCAGCTTACGGGGGGTCGACCCGAAAGAGACCCAGTACTTC
cdr3_aa: CASSLRGVDPKETQYF

d_call: -
j_call: TRBJ1-2
v_call: TRBV5-1
clone_size: -
cdr3_nt: TGCGCCAGCAGCTTGCAGGGTTCGGGCTACACCTTC
cdr3_aa: CASSLQGSGYTF

d_call: -
j_call: TRBJ1-2
v_call: TRBV29-1
clone_size: -
cdr3_nt: TGCAGCGTTCTAGGGGGGGTGGGTAACTATGGCTACACCTTC
cdr3_aa: CSVLGGVGNYGYTF

d_call: -
j_call: TRBJ2-3
v_call: TRBV20-1
clone_size: -
cdr3_nt: TGCAGTGCTAGTTTGGGAGATAGCACAGATACGCAGTATTTT
cdr3_aa: CSASLGDSTDTQYF

d_call: -
j_call: TRBJ2-7
v_call: TRBV15
clone_size: -
cdr3_nt: TGTGCCACCAGCCTAGACCTGGCCGCGGAGCAGTACTTC
cdr3_aa: CATSLDLAAEQYF

d_call: -
j_call: TRBJ1-5
v_call: TRBV7-8
clone_size: -
cdr3_nt: TGTGCCAGCAGCTTAACGGGGGGAAGCAATCAGCCCCAGCATTTT
cdr3_aa: CASSLTGGSNQPQHF

d_call: -
j_call: TRBJ1-5
v_call: TRBV2
clone_size: -
cdr3_nt: TGTGCCAGCAGTGACACGGACTTCAATCAGCCCCAGCATTTT
cdr3_aa: CASSDTDFNQPQHF

d_call: TRBD2
j_call: TRBJ2-2
v_call: TRBV7-3
clone_size: -
cdr3_nt: TGTGCCAGCAGCTTATCGGGGGGGCTTGGCACCGGGGAGCTGTTTTTT
cdr3_aa: CASSLSGGLGTGELFF

d_call: TRBD1
j_call: TRBJ2-1
v_call: TRBV11-3
clone_size: -
cdr3_nt: TGTGCCAGCAGCTCAGGGGGACATATAACCTACAATGAGCAGTTCTTC
cdr3_aa: CASSSGGHITYNEQFF

d_call: TRBD1
j_call: TRBJ2-7
v_call: TRBV5-6
clone_size: -
cdr3_nt: TGTGCCAGCAGCTTACGGGACAGGCCGTCCCACGAGCAGTACTTC
cdr3_aa: CASSLRDRPSHEQYF

d_call: -
j_call: TRBJ1-2
v_call: TRBV6-5
clone_size: -
cdr3_nt: TGTGCCAGCAGAACAGGGATTTATGGCTACACCTTC
cdr3_aa: CASRTGIYGYTF

d_call: -
j_call: TRBJ2-2
v_call: TRBV5-8
clone_size: -
cdr3_nt: TGTGCCAGCAGCCCCCGATTAGCCGGGGAGCTGTTTTTT
cdr3_aa: CASSPRLAGELFF

d_call: -
j_call: TRBJ1-5
v_call: TRBV7-8
clone_size: -
cdr3_nt: TGTGCCAGCAGCCTAAGGGAGATTGGGAATCAGCCCCAGCATTTT
cdr3_aa: CASSLREIGNQPQHF

d_call: TRBD1
j_call: TRBJ1-1
v_call: TRBV29-1
clone_size: -
cdr3_nt: TGCAGCGTTGAGGGACAGGGACTTGGCTCCACTGAAGCTTTCTTT
cdr3_aa: CSVEGQGLGSTEAFF

d_call: TRBD2
j_call: TRBJ2-1
v_call: TRBV11-2
clone_size: -
cdr3_nt: TGTGCCAGCAGCGCAGGACTAGCGGGGGCCAACTCCTACAATGAGCAGTTCTTC
cdr3_aa: CASSAGLAGANSYNEQFF

d_call: TRBD2
j_call: TRBJ2-5
v_call: TRBV12-5
clone_size: -
cdr3_nt: TGTGCTAGTGGTTTATCCCTCTCTCGGTTGAAGCGAACGGGGGGGGAAGAGACCCAGTACTTC
cdr3_aa: CASGLSLSRLKRTGGEETQYF

d_call: -
j_call: TRBJ1-5
v_call: TRBV2
clone_size: -
cdr3_nt: TGTGCCAGCAGTGAAAGTGCCAGGGTTCAGCCCCAGCATTTT
cdr3_aa: CASSESARVQPQHF

d_call: -
j_call: TRBJ2-5
v_call: TRBV9
clone_size: -
cdr3_nt: TGTGCCAGCAGCCCCACCCCGAGCCCCTTGGAGACCCAGTACTTC
cdr3_aa: CASSPTPSPLETQYF

d_call: -
j_call: TRBJ1-5
v_call: TRBV10-1
clone_size: -
cdr3_nt: TGCGCCAGCAGTGCCGGACAGACATGGAATCAGCCCCAGCATTTT
cdr3_aa: CASSAGQTWNQPQHF

d_call: -
j_call: TRBJ2-7
v_call: TRBV28
clone_size: once
cdr3_nt: TGTGCCAGCAGTTCGACAGGCTTCTTAACCTACGAGCAGTACTTC
cdr3_aa: CASSSTGFLTYEQYF

d_call: -
j_call: TRBJ1-2
v_call: TRBV5-1
clone_size: -
cdr3_nt: TGCGCCAGCAGAACAGGGTTCTATGGCTACACCTTC
cdr3_aa: CASRTGFYGYTF

d_call: -
j_call: TRBJ2-5
v_call: TRBV3-1/TRBV3-2
clone_size: -
cdr3_nt: TGTGCCAGCAGCCACTCAGGTGCAGAGACCCAGTACTTC
cdr3_aa: CASSHSGAETQYF

d_call: TRBD2
j_call: TRBJ2-1
v_call: TRBV5-1
clone_size: -
cdr3_nt: TGCGCCAGCAGCTTGCCAAGACTAGCGGTCGACAATGAGCAGTTCTTC
cdr3_aa: CASSLPRLAVDNEQFF

d_call: TRBD2
j_call: TRBJ2-5
v_call: TRBV6-2/TRBV6-3
clone_size: -
cdr3_nt: TGTGCCAGCAGTTACTGGGGGACTAGCGGGAAAGAGACCCAGTACTTC
cdr3_aa: CASSYWGTSGKETQYF

d_call: -
j_call: TRBJ2-2
v_call: TRBV7-9
clone_size: -
cdr3_nt: TGTGCCAGCAGCTTCCTCGTTTCCGGGGAGCTGTTTTTT
cdr3_aa: CASSFLVSGELFF

d_call: -
j_call: TRBJ1-1
v_call: TRBV18
clone_size: -
cdr3_nt: TGTGCCAGCTCACCAGACAGTCCGAACACTGAAGCTTTCTTT
cdr3_aa: CASSPDSPNTEAFF

d_call: -
j_call: TRBJ1-2
v_call: TRBV5-6
clone_size: -
cdr3_nt: TGTGCCAGCAGCTTGGGTCAGCAGGGGAACTATGGCTACACCTTC
cdr3_aa: CASSLGQQGNYGYTF